The 23 T cell receptor beta chains reported below all come from one sample, sequenced in a study of shared T cell receptors in the human thymus. Only in-frame clones appear in the TCRdb table, and some are missing; sequencing was by immunoSEQ multiplex PCR. The data hold hundreds of thousands of clones, with around 87% observed a single time. These same data were also listed under a study on human thymus T cells.

The specimen was thymocytes. The receptors derive from a boy less than two years old with a congenital heart defect.

The chain employs TRBV19 and TRBJ1-2; TRBD1 is a possible D gene (6 bases). The CDR3 is made up of 13 amino acids. Trimming cost V 5 bases and J 4 bases, with 11 bases left between them. Germline lookup yields CDR1 LNHDA and CDR2 SQIVND (reference sequence). The CDR3 sequence is CASSRTEFYGYTF. The CDR3 nucleotides read TGTGCCAGTAGTCGGACAGAGTTCTATGGCTACACCTTC.

This chain connects TRBV5-1 to TRBJ2-7; 7 bases are a match to TRBD1. CDR1 is SGHRS and CDR2 is YFSETQ in the germline V gene. Trimming removed 4 bases from V and 3 bases from J; junction bases left unmatched: 13. The CDR3 sequence is 16 residues long. The CDR3 nucleotides are TGCGCCAGCAGCGACACCCGGGACAGAGAGATCTACGAGCAGTACTTC. Protein: CASSDTRDREIYEQYF.

The chain carries TRBV4-2 and TRBJ1-2, with a tentative D call TRBD1 (6 bases). Germline loops: CDR1 LGHNA, CDR2 YNFKEQ. The CDR3 extends over 16 amino acids. Trimming removed 2 bases from V and 4 bases from J, with 17 bases in between. The CDR3 loop reads CASSQLDGGEIYGYTF. CDR3 nucleotides: TGTGCCAGCAGCCAACTTGATGGGGGCGAGATCTATGGCTACACCTTC.

The rearrangement links TRBV7-2 to TRBJ2-7; D is undetermined. Looked up from germline, CDR1 is SGHTA and CDR2 is FQGNSA. V was pared by 1 base and J by 2 bases, with 6 bases between. This CDR3 comprises 13 residues. The CDR3 DNA follows: TGTGCCAGCAGCTTAGATGACACCTACGAGCAGTACTTC. Its protein product is CASSLDDTYEQYF.

The chain couples TRBV4-3 to TRBJ2-5; 10 bases map to TRBD1. J lost 1 base, V lost 4 bases, and 21 bases had no gene match. Germline V gene lookup returns CDR1 LGHNA and CDR2 YSLEER. CDR3 length: 21 residues. The CDR3 nucleotides read TGCGCCAGCAGCCTCCTCTGGACAGGGGGACCCTTACAGGGCTTCCAAGAGACCCAGTACTTC. As protein: CASSLLWTGGPLQGFQETQYF.

The rearrangement joins TRBV4-3 to TRBJ2-7; D may be TRBD2 (7 bases). CDR1 is LGHNA and CDR2 is YSLEER in the germline V gene. V was shortened by 1 base and J by 2 bases, with 12 bases between the two germline ends. The CDR3 runs 15 residues. CDR3 nucleotides: TGCGCCAGCAGCCAAGGGGACGGGGGGCCCTACGAGCAGTACTTC. Translation: CASSQGDGGPYEQYF.

V is TRBV5-1 and J is TRBJ1-3, with 7 bases lining up with TRBD1. CDR1 SGHRS and CDR2 YFSETQ come from the germline V gene. The CDR3 runs to 17 residues. V lost 2 bases, J lost 1 base, and 9 bases stayed unmatched. This CDR3 reads CASSFSPQGVSGNTIYF. The DNA for the CDR3 is TGCGCCAGCAGCTTCTCTCCTCAGGGGGTATCTGGAAACACCATATATTTT. The full variable domain, in which reference TRBV5-1 and TRBJ1-3 provide the parts outside the CDR3, is KAGVTQTPRYLIKTRGQQVTLSCSPISGHRSVSWYQQTPGQGLQFLFEYFSETQRNKGNFPGRFSGRQFSNSRSEMNVSTLELGDSALYLCASSFSPQGVSGNTIYFGEGSWLTVV.

The rearrangement links TRBV19 to TRBJ2-5; possible D gene TRBD1, 6 bases. Germline V gives CDR1 LNHDA, CDR2 SQIVND (reference sequence). CDR3 length: 14 amino acids. V lost 6 bases and J 3 bases, leaving 14 bases between the germline ends. The CDR3 DNA reads TGTGCCAGTAGGGCCCATAAGGGGGAAGAGACCCAGTACTTC. This encodes CASRAHKGEETQYF.

The CDR3 DNA reads as TGTGCCAGCACCATAGCTAGCGGGGGGGCATATGAGCAGTTCTTC. As protein: CASTIASGGAYEQFF. The chain uses TRBV6-5 and TRBJ2-1, with 12 bases fitting TRBD2. V shed 7 bases and J 8 bases; nucleotides not matched to a gene: 9. Germline V gene data show CDR1 as MNHEY and CDR2 as SVGAGI. The CDR3 is 15 amino acids.

V is TRBV6-1 and J is TRBJ1-3; no clear D gene. The germline V gene has CDR1 MNHNS and CDR2 SASEGT. V was clipped by 6 bases and J by 0 bases, with 15 bases between them. This CDR3 is built from 16 residues. CDR3 residues: CASSERKSSSGNTIYF. The CDR3 bases are TGTGCCAGCAGCGAACGCAAGAGTTCCTCTGGAAACACCATATATTTT.

This clone was detected only a few times. The chain combines TRBV5-7 with TRBJ1-1; maybe TRBD1 (5 bases). TRBV5-7 is classed as an ORF, of uncertain function. The germline V and J ends were trimmed by 2 bases and 4 bases, with 6 bases remaining between them. The CDR3 sequence is 12 residues long. CDR3 DNA: TGTGCCAGCAGCTTAGGGGCCACTGAAGCTTTCTTT. Residues: CASSLGATEAFF.

The chain is built from TRBV7-2 and TRBJ1-5; D gene ambiguous. CDR3 length: 15 amino acids. The V end was cut by 7 bases, the J end by 0 bases, with 13 bases between. Germline CDR1 reads SGHTA; CDR2 reads FQGNSA. Here the CDR3 reads CASNERGDSNQPQHF. DNA of the CDR3: TGTGCCAGCAACGAGCGAGGTGATAGCAATCAGCCCCAGCATTTT.

The chain couples TRBV4-3 to TRBJ2-3; 7 bases are shared with TRBD2. The CDR3 runs to 20 residues. Per germline, CDR1 LGHNA and CDR2 YSLEER. J was trimmed by 0 bases and V by 0 bases; bases with no gene match: 15. The CDR3, as DNA: TGCGCCAGCAGCCAAGATCCCGCAGTAAGGGAGGGCCGAAGCACAGATACGCAGTATTTT. Its protein is CASSQDPAVREGRSTDTQYF.

The gene calls are TRBV6-5 and TRBJ1-6; no firm D call. Germline-derived CDR1 and CDR2 are MNHEY and SVGAGI. Trimming took 5 bases from V and 9 from J, leaving 11 bases between them. CDR3 length: 13 amino acids. The CDR3 protein is CASSLTSGSPLHF. Written as DNA, the CDR3 is TGTGCCAGCAGTCTCACCTCGGGTTCACCCCTCCACTTT.

The V gene is TRBV27, the J gene TRBJ2-7; 7 bases fit TRBD2. The CDR3 consists of 14 residues. Germline CDR1 and CDR2: MNHEY and SMNVEV (reference sequence). The trim removed 3 bases at V and 3 bases at J, leaving 5 bases unmatched. The CDR3 nucleotides are TGTGCCAGCAGTTTCGTTCCGGGGGGCTACGAGCAGTACTTC. Amino acids: CASSFVPGGYEQYF.

The chain combines TRBV7-2 with TRBJ2-1, with D maybe TRBD2 (7 bases). This CDR3 has 16 amino acids. V was pared by 5 bases and J by 8 bases, with 22 bases between. In germline, CDR1 is SGHTA, CDR2 FQGNSA. CDR3 DNA: TGTGCCAGCAGCCCTTCTGTGAGGGGGGGTGGTGATGAGCAGTTCTTC. Translating gives CASSPSVRGGGDEQFF.

The CDR3 DNA reads TGCGCCAGCAGCCAAGATTACCCCGGGACACCCTCACCCCTCCACTTT. It specifies CASSQDYPGTPSPLHF. V is TRBV4-3 and J is TRBJ1-6, with D perhaps TRBD1 (6 bases). CDR3 size: 16 residues. CDR1 is LGHNA, CDR2 YSLEER, per germline. With 0 bases removed from V and 10 bases from J, the gap between germline ends came to 16 bases.

A single count supports this clone. This CDR3 is CATSSGGGGNQPQHF. CDR3 bases: TGTGCCACCAGTTCAGGGGGCGGGGGCAATCAGCCCCAGCATTTT. This rearrangement joins TRBV15 to TRBJ1-5; TRBD1 matches at 8 bases. Germline V gene data show CDR1 as LNHNV and CDR2 as YYDKDF (reference sequence). CDR3 length: 15 residues. Losses at the gene ends were 6 bases for V and 2 bases for J; bases not matched to a gene: 6. Combining the CDR3 with reference TRBV15 and TRBJ1-5 gives the whole variable domain DAMVIQNPRYQVTQFGKPVTLSCSQTLNHNVMYWYQQKSSQAPKLLFHYYDKDFNNEADTPDNFQSRRPNTSFCFLDIRSPGLGDTAMYLCATSSGGGGNQPQHFGDGTRLSIL.

The chain recombines TRBV29-1 with TRBJ2-7, with a possible D match to TRBD2 (6 bases). V was cut by 4 bases and J by 5 bases, with 21 bases left in between. Germline V gene lookup returns CDR1 SQVTM and CDR2 ANQGSEA. The length of the CDR3 is 15 residues. For the CDR3, the DNA is TGCAGCGTTGTTGGGGAGGACGGAGGCATCCACGAGCAGTACTTC. This encodes CSVVGEDGGIHEQYF.

J is TRBJ1-1 and V is TRBV6-1; D gene unclear. Trimming removed 2 bases at V and 2 bases at J, with 18 bases between. CDR1 is MNHNS, CDR2 SASEGT, per germline. This CDR3 is 17 amino acids long. The CDR3 DNA reads TGTGCCAGCAGTGAAATGTCAGATGATCCGTACAACACTGAAGCTTTCTTT. It is translated as CASSEMSDDPYNTEAFF.

J is TRBJ1-1 and V is TRBV5-6; TRBD1 might be the D (6 bases). Germline CDR1 is SGHDT and CDR2 is YYEEEE. Trimming removed 2 bases from V and 4 bases from J, with 12 bases in between. The CDR3 is made up of 14 amino acids. The CDR3 loop is CASSFGGGPTEAFF. The CDR3 bases are TGTGCCAGCAGCTTTGGCGGGGGGCCCACTGAAGCTTTCTTT.

The chain's CDR3 is CASSYTGSDTIYF. The CDR3 nucleotides read TGTGCCAGCAGCTATACAGGGTCGGACACCATATATTTT. This chain links TRBV5-4 with TRBJ1-3, with a tentative D call TRBD1 (6 bases). This CDR3 is built from 13 residues. V shed 3 bases and J shed 8 bases, with 12 bases lying between them. Germline CDR1 is SGHNT and CDR2 is YYREEE (reference sequence). The variable domain in full, completed from reference TRBV5-4 and TRBJ1-3, reads ETGVTQSPTHLIKTRGQQVTLRCSSQSGHNTVSWYQQALGQGPQFIFQYYREEENGRGNFPPRFSGLQFPNYSSELNVNALELDDSALYLCASSYTGSDTIYFGEGSWLTVV.

This chain connects TRBV6-6 to TRBJ2-2; D may be TRBD2 (6 bases). CDR3 length equals 16 residues. Trimming cost V 0 bases and J 6 bases, with 14 bases left between them. From germline, CDR1 is MNHNY and CDR2 SVGAGI (reference sequence). CDR3 sequence reads: CASSYSGTPGSGELFF. In DNA, the CDR3 is TGTGCCAGCAGTTACTCCGGGACTCCGGGATCCGGGGAGCTGTTTTTT.